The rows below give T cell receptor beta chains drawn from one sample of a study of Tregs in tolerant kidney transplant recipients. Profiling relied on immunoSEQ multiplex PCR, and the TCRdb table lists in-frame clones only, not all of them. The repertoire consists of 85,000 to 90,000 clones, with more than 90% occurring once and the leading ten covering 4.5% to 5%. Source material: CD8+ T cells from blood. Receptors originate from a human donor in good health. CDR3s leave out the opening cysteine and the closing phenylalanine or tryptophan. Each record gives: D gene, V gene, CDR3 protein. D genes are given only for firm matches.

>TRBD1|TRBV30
AWGTGRSYNEQF
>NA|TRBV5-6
ASSFITSGETQY
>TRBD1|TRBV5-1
ASSGMGQGIANYGYT
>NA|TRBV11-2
ASSLDVSYEQY
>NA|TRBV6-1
ASSGRFRVNTEAF
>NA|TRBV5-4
ASSRTELNTEAF
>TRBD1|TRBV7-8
ASSPGRGHQPQH
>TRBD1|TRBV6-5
ASSYSGWTGGTEAF
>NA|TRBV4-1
ASSHPNLEKLF
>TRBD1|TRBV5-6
ASSLGNRGLGYYGYT
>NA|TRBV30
AWSVVLWRTGELF
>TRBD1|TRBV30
AWSSGGGTEAF
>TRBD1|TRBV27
ASSTKDRGFGTDTQY
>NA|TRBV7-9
ASSLELSYEQY
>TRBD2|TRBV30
AWSVLAGGPGELF
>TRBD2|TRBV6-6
ASSFLAGGYEQF
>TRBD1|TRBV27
ASSLSRTGGSPLH
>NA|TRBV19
ASKQGGTEAF
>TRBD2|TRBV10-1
ASSELAAYEQY
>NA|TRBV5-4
ASSSEDHKAYEQY
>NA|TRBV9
ASGAPLMNTEAF
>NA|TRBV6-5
ASSWLDEQF
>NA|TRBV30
AWSVQGGWGYGYT
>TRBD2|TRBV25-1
ASSELAGVSSNEQF
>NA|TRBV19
ASSPSAEGSLKDYEQY
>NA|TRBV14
ASSLTYEQY
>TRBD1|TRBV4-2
ASSPDSGGNIQY
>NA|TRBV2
ASSDAPSPGETQY
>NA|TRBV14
ASSQGGTPNTEAF
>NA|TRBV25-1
ASSWGGGSPLH
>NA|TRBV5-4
ASSPTDRMNTEAF
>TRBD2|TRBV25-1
ASSEFTVAGQQF
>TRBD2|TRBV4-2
ASSQELAGAYEQY
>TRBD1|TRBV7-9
ASSVAPPGQGDTEAF
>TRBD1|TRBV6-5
ASRRQGGNQPQH
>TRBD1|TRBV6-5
ASSIQGKDYGYT
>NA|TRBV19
ASSIDPPVYYGYT
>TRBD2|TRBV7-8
ASSLNSGYSGSWDWDEQF
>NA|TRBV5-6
ASSPSSTDTQY
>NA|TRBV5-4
AVHTQNTEAF
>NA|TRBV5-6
ASSFRIPRVVTNTGELF
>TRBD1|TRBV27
ASSSRQGGDTEAF
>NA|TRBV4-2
ASSQVQGTNTGELF
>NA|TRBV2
ASSEEIRTLNLAQH
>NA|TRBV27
ASSPSRGERTDTQY
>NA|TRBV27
ASSFIWAFSYEQY
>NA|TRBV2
ASHDGVFDTGELF
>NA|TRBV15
ATTSGEYEQY
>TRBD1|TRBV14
ASSLNPTGYNEQF
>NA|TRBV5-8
ASTLGQGYFDQPQH
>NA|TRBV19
ASSISLEGTYEQY
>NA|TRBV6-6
ASSYLANTGELF